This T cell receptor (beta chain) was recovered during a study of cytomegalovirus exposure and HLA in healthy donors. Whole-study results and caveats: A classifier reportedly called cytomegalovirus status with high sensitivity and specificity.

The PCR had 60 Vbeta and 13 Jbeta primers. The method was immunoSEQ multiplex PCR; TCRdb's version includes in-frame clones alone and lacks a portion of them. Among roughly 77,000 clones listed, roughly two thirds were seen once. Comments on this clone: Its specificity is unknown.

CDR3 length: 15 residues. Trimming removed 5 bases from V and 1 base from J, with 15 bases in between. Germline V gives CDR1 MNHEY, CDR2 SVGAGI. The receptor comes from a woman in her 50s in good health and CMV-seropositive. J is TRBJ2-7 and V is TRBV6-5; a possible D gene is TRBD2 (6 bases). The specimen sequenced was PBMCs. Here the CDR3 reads CASSPGLPLSYEQYF. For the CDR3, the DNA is TGTGCCAGCAGTCCGGGACTCCCGTTATCCTACGAGCAGTACTTC.